This TCR beta chain was identified during a study of blood T cell repertoires in COVID-19. CDR3 length equals 17 residues. The ends lost 4 bases at V and 0 bases at J; junction bases unmatched: 10. CDR1 and CDR2 (germline): SGHRS, YFSETQ. TCRdb's table, derived via immunoSEQ multiplex PCR, lists solely in-frame clones and lacks some. The data show about 95,000 clones, more than 80% seen once. The receptor was isolated from a human donor in a cohort sampled during active COVID-19. This chain joins TRBV5-1 and TRBJ1-1; 9 bases fit TRBD1. The sample taken for sequencing was peripheral blood. CDR3 residues: CASSGGRDRVLNTEAFF. CDR3 sequence (DNA): TGCGCCAGCAGCGGGGGTCGGGACAGGGTCTTGAACACTGAAGCTTTCTTT. Variable domain in full (rest from reference TRBV5-1 and TRBJ1-1): KAGVTQTPRYLIKTRGQQVTLSCSPISGHRSVSWYQQTPGQGLQFLFEYFSETQRNKGNFPGRFSGRQFSNSRSEMNVSTLELGDSALYLCASSGGRDRVLNTEAFFGQGTRLTVV.